A single sample is the source of the 9 T cell receptor beta chains below, sequenced in a study of radiotherapy plus CTLA-4 blockade in lung cancer. Sequencing was performed with immunoSEQ multiplex PCR; in TCRdb, only in-frame clones are kept and a portion is missing. The table lists over 80,000 clones, 80% to 90% of them singletons, with around 0.78% in the top ten. This material consisted of peripheral blood, taken from a patient treated with radiotherapy plus ipilimumab. All receptors come from a human donor with non-small cell lung cancer who had stable disease on radiotherapy plus ipilimumab.

This chain connects TRBV4-2 to TRBJ1-1; the D gene is possibly TRBD1 (6 bases). Trimming took 0 bases from V and 5 from J, leaving 16 bases between them. Germline V gives CDR1 LGHNA, CDR2 YNFKEQ. This CDR3 is 16 amino acids long. CDR3 bases: TGTGCCAGCAGCCAAGATCCGACAGGCTTGGAGACTGAAGCTTTCTTT. Protein product: CASSQDPTGLETEAFF.

The V and J genes are TRBV6-5 and TRBJ2-5; 8 bases align to TRBD2. This CDR3 has 16 amino acids. The V segment lost 4 bases and the J segment 1 base; nucleotides outside the gene matches: 8. Germline V gene sequence: CDR1 MNHEY, CDR2 SVGAGI. Here the CDR3 reads CASSSAGASGQETQYF. In DNA, the CDR3 is TGTGCCAGCAGTTCAGCGGGGGCTAGCGGCCAAGAGACCCAGTACTTC.

This chain connects TRBV2 to TRBJ1-5, with D perhaps matching TRBD1 (6 bases). Germline V CDR1 and CDR2: SNHLY, FYNNEI. The CDR3 consists of 17 residues. Trimming took 4 bases from V and 2 from J, leaving 18 bases between them. CDR3: CASSGDGGGLRNQPQHF. CDR3 in DNA: TGTGCCAGCAGTGGGGACGGAGGGGGTTTGCGCAATCAGCCCCAGCATTTT.

DNA for the CDR3: TGTGCCAGCAGTGAGTACCTGCCTTCCAATCAGCCCCAGCATTTT. Residues: CASSEYLPSNQPQHF. The chain employs TRBV2 and TRBJ1-5, with D unclear. The germline CDR1 and CDR2 sequences are SNHLY and FYNNEI. The CDR3 spans 15 residues. Trimming cost V 3 bases and J 3 bases, with 12 bases left between them.

The chain combines TRBV19 with TRBJ1-5; the D is unclear. CDR1 is LNHDA, CDR2 SQIVND, per germline (reference sequence). Trimming removed 7 bases from V and 0 bases from J, with 7 bases in between. This CDR3 has 13 amino acids. The DNA of the CDR3 is TGTGCCAGTACCCAAGGTAGCAATCAGCCCCAGCATTTT. Its translation is CASTQGSNQPQHF.

The sample holds a few counts of this clone. The chain links TRBV28 to TRBJ2-7; D is possibly TRBD2 (7 bases). Trimming removed 2 bases from V and 2 bases from J, with 13 bases in between. There are 15 residues in the CDR3. Germline V gives CDR1 MDHEN, CDR2 SYDVKM. This CDR3 reads CASSLRGGPTYEQYF. CDR3 nucleotide sequence: TGTGCCAGCAGTTTAAGGGGGGGACCCACCTACGAGCAGTACTTC.

This sequence joins TRBV27 and TRBJ1-1; D not resolved. V was clipped by 6 bases and J by 4 bases, with 21 bases between them. Germline V gene lookup returns CDR1 MNHEY and CDR2 SMNVEV (reference sequence). This CDR3 region has 16 residues. CDR3 sequence: CASSPAGSEVGTEAFF. CDR3 sequence (DNA): TGTGCCAGCAGCCCGGCCGGGTCGGAAGTAGGCACTGAAGCTTTCTTT.

For the CDR3, the DNA is TGTGCCAGCAGCCCTCGATCTCGGGGGCTCTCGGGAGGCTACACCTTC. Its protein product is CASSPRSRGLSGGYTF. The rearrangement links TRBV7-8 to TRBJ1-2, with a tentative D call TRBD1 (6 bases). The V gene's germline CDR1 is SGHVS and CDR2 FQNEAQ. Trimming pared 5 bases from V and 8 bases from J, leaving 24 bases between. This CDR3 spans 16 amino acids.

The chain links TRBV7-8 to TRBJ1-2, with D perhaps matching TRBD1 (5 bases). Germline V gene lookup returns CDR1 SGHVS and CDR2 FQNEAQ. Deletions cut 5 bases from V and 4 bases from J, with 17 bases between. CDR3 length: 15 amino acids. The CDR3 region has the DNA TGTGCCAGCAGCGTAAGGGACGGAGAAATCTATGGCTACACCTTC. This encodes CASSVRDGEIYGYTF.